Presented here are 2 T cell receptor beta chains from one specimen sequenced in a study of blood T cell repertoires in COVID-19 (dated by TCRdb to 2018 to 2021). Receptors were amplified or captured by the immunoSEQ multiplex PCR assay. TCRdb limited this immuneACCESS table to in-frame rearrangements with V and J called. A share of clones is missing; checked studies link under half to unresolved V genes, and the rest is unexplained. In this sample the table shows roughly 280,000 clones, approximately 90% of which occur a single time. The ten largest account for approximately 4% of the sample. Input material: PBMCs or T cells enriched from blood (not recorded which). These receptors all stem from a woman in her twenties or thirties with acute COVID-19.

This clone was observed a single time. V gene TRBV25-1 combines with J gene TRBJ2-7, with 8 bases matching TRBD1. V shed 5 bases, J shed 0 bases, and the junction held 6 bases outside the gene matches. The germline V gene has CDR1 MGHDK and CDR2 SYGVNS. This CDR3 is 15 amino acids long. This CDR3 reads CASSSQGVSSYEQYF. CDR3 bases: TGTGCCAGCAGTTCACAGGGGGTTAGCTCCTACGAGCAGTACTTC.

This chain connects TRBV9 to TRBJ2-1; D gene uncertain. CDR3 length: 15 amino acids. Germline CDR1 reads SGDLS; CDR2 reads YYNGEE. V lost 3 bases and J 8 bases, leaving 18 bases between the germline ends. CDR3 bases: TGTGCCAGCAGCGCCTCTTGGGCCTCGCTCGATGAGCAGTTCTTC. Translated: CASSASWASLDEQFF.